Described below is a single TCR beta chain sequence and its context. The record originates from a study of blood T cell repertoires in COVID-19. Looking at the study overall: Acute and convalescent COVID-19 specimens originated in the United States, Italy and Spain.

This CDR3 comprises 17 residues. V dropped 5 bases and J dropped 5; count of bases not matched to a gene: 13. Germline V CDR1 and CDR2: SGHTA, FQGNSA. Seattle researchers signed up patients amid active infection and tracked them longitudinally. How the authors handled the data: Reference gene primer amplification in the assay estimated nucleated cell counts. Assay used: immunoSEQ multiplex PCR; TCRdb lists only in-frame clones, some missing. From that table come the V and J calls and clone size; the DNA was used to work out D and trimming. Found here are about 300,000 clones, about 81% of them singletons; the top ten hold about 1.5%.

The chain uses TRBV7-2 and TRBJ2-1; 9 bases are a match to TRBD1. This clonotype originated in a human donor with COVID-19, enrolled during active disease. The donor label of this sample is uncertain. Sequencing was carried out using peripheral blood. The CDR3 region has the DNA TGTGCCAGCAGCACGCGACGGGGACAGGGCACTAACAATGAGCAGTTCTTC. It is translated as CASSTRRGQGTNNEQFF.